Given below is one T cell receptor (beta chain) in context. PCR primers comprised 60 Vbeta and 13 Jbeta primers. The table came from immunoSEQ multiplex PCR; TCRdb's copy has only in-frame clones and leaves some out. This specimen shows 140,000 to 150,000 clones; the ten leading clones hold around 0.96%. Germline V lookup: CDR1 MNHNY, CDR2 SVGAGI (reference sequence). With 2 bases clipped from V and 5 bases from J, the junction kept 5 bases outside the gene matches. The CDR3 is 14 amino acids. The data were obtained in a study of cytomegalovirus exposure and HLA in healthy donors. The sequenced sample consisted of PBMCs. This chain joins TRBV6-6 and TRBJ2-7; 8 bases are shared with TRBD1. The receptor was derived from a male donor in good health and CMV-seronegative. The CDR3 bases are TGTGCCAGCAGTTACGGACAGGGAGGCCACGAGCAGTACTTC. This sequence encodes CASSYGQGGHEQYF.